This TCR beta chain derives from a study of post-analysis software for immune sequencing data. Study-wide background: Disease courses included relapsing-remitting, secondary progressive and progressive-relapsing multiple sclerosis. Whole-study findings and limits: F measure grouped same-batch samples tightly together. Normalized Chao1 diversity was significantly reduced in patients versus controls. Patients used roughly five TRBV segments, including TRBV5-6, TRBV5-1 and TRBV20-1, more often than controls.

Carried by the TCR beta cDNA libraries were unique molecular identifiers. With roughly 0.85 to 11 million T cells as the source, 540,000 or so cDNA molecules resulted. TCRdb independently ran MiXCR on the PCR reads; one entry per CDR3 protein. There are over 700,000 distinct CDR3 sequences in the sample; 25% to 30% occur only once, and roughly 0.57% lies in the top ten. Comments on this clonotype: Its antigen remains unidentified.

The CDR3 extends over 13 amino acids. CDR1 is DFQATT, CDR2 SNEGSKA, per germline (reference sequence). The V end was cut by 3 bases, the J end by 5 bases, with 13 bases between. What was sequenced was blood. The clonotype was recovered from a girl aged 5-17 years with multiple sclerosis. The chain uses TRBV20-1 and TRBJ2-5; D call uncertain. CDR3 residues: CSASGLVGETQYF. In DNA form, the CDR3 reads TGCAGTGCTAGCGGGCTAGTCGGCGAGACCCAGTACTTC.